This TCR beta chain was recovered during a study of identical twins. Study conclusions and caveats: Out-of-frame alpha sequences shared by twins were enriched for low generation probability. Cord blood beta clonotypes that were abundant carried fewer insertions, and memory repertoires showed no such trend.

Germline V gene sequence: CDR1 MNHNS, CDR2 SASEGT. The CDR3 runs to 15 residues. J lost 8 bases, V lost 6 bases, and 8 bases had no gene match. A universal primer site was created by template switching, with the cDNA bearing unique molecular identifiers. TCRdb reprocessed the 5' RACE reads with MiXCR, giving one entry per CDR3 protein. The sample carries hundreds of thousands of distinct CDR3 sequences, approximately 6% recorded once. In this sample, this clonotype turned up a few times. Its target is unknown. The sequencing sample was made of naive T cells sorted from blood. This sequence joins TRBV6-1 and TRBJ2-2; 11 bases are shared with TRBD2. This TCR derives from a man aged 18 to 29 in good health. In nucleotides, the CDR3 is TGTGCCAGCAGGGAACTAGCGGGAGTGGTAGGGGAGCTGTTTTTT. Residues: CASRELAGVVGELFF.